A single sample is the source of the 10 T cell receptor beta chains below, sequenced in a study of T cell clonality in common variable immunodeficiency. Using immunoSEQ multiplex PCR, the repertoire was profiled, and TCRdb retains in-frame clones only, with some absent. The repertoire consists of around 45,000 clones, none detected only once. Sequencing used peripheral blood mononuclear cells. All receptors come from a person between 18 and 69 years old in good health.

This clone was counted between two and nine times. The read terminates 3 residues before the CDR3 end, so the remaining end is supplied by the germline J gene. The V call is TRBV7-2, the J call TRBJ2-7; D gene unclear. V lost 1 base to trimming and J lost 2 bases, with 6 bases between them. Germline CDR1 SGHTA, CDR2 FQGNSA. The CDR3 sequence is 13 residues long. Partial CDR3 DNA: TGTGCCAGCAGCTTAGGCCGGGCCTACGAG. Translation: CASSLGRAYE. The complete CDR3 protein is CASSLGRAYEQYF.

Only a few counts were recorded for this clone. The observed sequence ends 3 residues before the CDR3 terminus, with the missing tail filled in from the germline J gene. The chain recombines TRBV2 with TRBJ1-2; a weak D match, TRBD1 (6 bases). Germline CDR1 SNHLY, CDR2 FYNNEI. This CDR3 has 16 amino acids. V dropped 3 bases and J dropped 4 bases, with 18 bases sitting between them. Here the CDR3 reads CASSEGPASGAYGYTF. The CDR3 bases that were read are TGTGCCAGCAGTGAGGGGCCAGCCTCAGGGGCCTATGGC.

In its sample, this clone was seen many times. The missing CDR3 end, 3 residues past where the read stops, is filled in from the germline J gene. The chain combines TRBV7-6 with TRBJ2-7; the D gene is possibly TRBD2 (7 bases). The CDR3 is 16 residues long. The germline CDR1 and CDR2 sequences are SGHVS and FNYEAQ. Trimming cost V 5 bases and J 2 bases, with 19 bases left between them. The CDR3 loop reads CASSQYGGREPYEQYF. CDR3 bases read: TGTGCCAGCAGCCAATACGGGGGGCGGGAACCCTACGAG.

Concerning this clone: The read ends 3 residues early relative to the CDR3; the germline J gene fills the gap. The chain couples TRBV7-9 to TRBJ2-3; 10 bases are shared with TRBD2. The germline V gene encodes CDR1 SEHNR and CDR2 FQNEAQ (reference sequence). V shed 5 bases and J 1 base; nucleotides not matched to a gene: 3. The CDR3 has 15 residues. CDR3 DNA (partial): TGTGCCAGCAGCCCTAGCGGGAGTCGCACAGATACG. Protein: CASSPSGSRTDT. The full CDR3 is CASSPSGSRTDTQYF. Combining the CDR3 with reference TRBV7-9 and TRBJ2-3 gives the whole variable domain DTGVSQNPRHKITKRGQNVTFRCDPISEHNRLYWYRQTLGQGPEFLTYFQNEAQLEKSRLLSDRFSAERPKGSFSTLEIQRTEQGDSAMYLCASSPSGSRTDTQYFGPGTRLTVL.

In this sample, this clone turned up many times. CDR3 protein: CASRSRQSNTEAFF. The sequenced part of the CDR3 DNA is TGTGCCAGCAGATCGAGACAGTCGAACACTGAA. The rearrangement uses TRBV7-9 and TRBJ1-1, with D possibly being TRBD1 (5 bases). The read halts 3 residues ahead of the CDR3 end, with the missing end drawn from the germline J gene. V was pared by 6 bases and J by 1 base, with 12 bases between. CDR3 size: 14 residues. CDR1 is SEHNR and CDR2 is FQNEAQ in the germline V gene (reference sequence).

Ten or more counts support this clone. Sequencing ends 3 residues short of the CDR3 end; the germline J gene provides the rest. This chain uses TRBV19 with TRBJ1-4, with unresolved D. Germline CDR1 is LNHDA and CDR2 is SQIVND (reference sequence). With 2 bases removed from V and 7 bases from J, the gap between germline ends came to 8 bases. This CDR3 is 13 amino acids long. The CDR3 is CASSIRRGEKLFF. CDR3 DNA (partial): TGTGCCAGTAGTATAAGGCGGGGTGAAAAA.

Many counts were recorded for this clone. The read halts 3 residues ahead of the CDR3 end, with the missing end drawn from the germline J gene. This chain connects TRBV3-1 (or the pseudogene TRBV3-2) to TRBJ2-3; TRBD2 might be the D (5 bases). The germline V and J ends were trimmed by 3 bases and 4 bases, with 17 bases remaining between them. The CDR3 runs to 16 residues. Germline V CDR1 and CDR2: LGHDT, YNNKEL (reference sequence). CDR3 bases read: TGTGCCAGCAGCCAGAGAGGGCTGGGTACCCCAGATACG. Its translation: CASSQRGLGTPDT. The whole CDR3 protein is CASSQRGLGTPDTQYF.

This clone was counted ten times or more. Read sequence stops 3 residues before the CDR3 end, and the germline J gene provides the missing end. V gene TRBV5-4 combines with J gene TRBJ2-7; maybe TRBD1 (6 bases). The germline V gene encodes CDR1 SGHNT and CDR2 YYREEE (reference sequence). The CDR3 contains 13 residues. The V end was cut by 3 bases, the J end by 0 bases, with 7 bases between. The DNA read from the CDR3 is TGTGCCAGCAGCTGGGGGCCCTCCTACGAG. As protein: CASSWGPSYE. In full, the CDR3 is CASSWGPSYEQYF.

In this sample, this clone turned up many times. The CDR3 end lies 3 residues beyond the end of the read and is filled in from the germline J gene. The rearrangement uses TRBV9 and TRBJ1-1, with a weak D call TRBD1 (6 bases). CDR3 length equals 15 residues. Germline V gene sequence: CDR1 SGDLS, CDR2 YYNGEE. V was trimmed by 3 bases and J by 7 bases, leaving 19 bases between them. CDR3 bases read: TGTGCCAGCAGCGGTACAGGGTTGGGTAACGTTGAA. This sequence encodes CASSGTGLGNVE. The entire CDR3 sequence reads CASSGTGLGNVEAFF.

There are many counts of this clone. The read halts 3 residues ahead of the CDR3 end, with the missing end drawn from the germline J gene. V is TRBV19 and J is TRBJ1-6; D possibly corresponds to TRBD1 (6 bases). V was shortened by 9 bases and J by 4 bases, with 10 bases between the two germline ends. Germline V gene data show CDR1 as LNHDA and CDR2 as SQIVND (reference sequence). The CDR3 has 13 amino acids. The sequenced CDR3 bases are TGTGCCAGCAACAGGGAATATAATTCACCC. Translation gives CASNREYNSP. The full CDR3 protein reads CASNREYNSPLHF.